Below are 29 T cell receptor beta chains sequenced from a single sample in a study of T cells in Graves' hyperthyroidism and ophthalmopathy. It was RNA transcripts that yielded the amplified TCR beta CDR3 regions. The primer set for the first-round RT-PCR of the TCR CDR3 was HTBI. TCRdb passed the multiplex PCR reads through MiXCR, listing each CDR3 protein once. Seen here are over 350,000 distinct CDR3 sequences, 18% observed once, and the top ten hold 35% to 45%. The specimen was blood. These receptors were collected from a man aged 18 to 29 with Graves' ophthalmopathy.

This clonotype was counted at least ten times. The rearrangement joins TRBV24-1 to TRBJ2-2, with TRBD1 as a possible D gene (6 bases). Germline assignment: CDR1 KGHDR and CDR2 SFDVKD. Trimming removed 9 bases from V and 1 base from J, with 8 bases in between. The CDR3 extends over 13 amino acids. The chain's CDR3 is CATGGGNTGELFF. CDR3 DNA: TGTGCCACCGGGGGCGGGAACACCGGGGAGCTGTTTTTT.

This clonotype was observed many times. The genes are TRBV18 and TRBJ2-1; no clear D. V lost 3 bases and J 11 bases, leaving 17 bases between the germline ends. Germline V gene lookup returns CDR1 KGHSH and CDR2 LQKENI. This CDR3 spans 14 amino acids. The CDR3 bases are TGTGCCAGCTCACCTCCCAAGTCCCCTAGGAAGCAGTTCTTC. Its translation: CASSPPKSPRKQFF. Complete variable domain (other parts from reference TRBV18 and TRBJ2-1): NAGVMQNPRHLVRRRGQEARLRCSPMKGHSHVYWYRQLPEEGLKFMVYLQKENIIDESGMPKERFSAEFPKEGPSILRIQQVVRGDSAAYFCASSPPKSPRKQFFGPGTRLTVL.

The sample holds many counts of this clonotype. The chain has TRBV6-2 or TRBV6-3 and TRBJ2-1; 12 bases map to TRBD2. The V gene end was trimmed by 8 bases and the J gene end by 4 bases; junction bases not matched to a gene: 6. The CDR3 is 15 amino acids. Germline-derived CDR1 and CDR2 are MNHEY and SVGEGT. The CDR3, as DNA: TGTGCCAGCTGGTCTAGCGGGGGGGCGTACAATGAGCAGTTCTTC. The encoded protein is CASWSSGGAYNEQFF.

This clonotype was detected many times. This chain uses TRBV18 with TRBJ1-3; D is uncertain. Germline V gene data show CDR1 as KGHSH and CDR2 as LQKENI. The CDR3 length is 17 residues. With 3 bases removed from V and 0 bases from J, the gap between germline ends came to 15 bases. The CDR3 spells CASSPSHGSISGNTIYF. The CDR3 DNA reads as TGTGCCAGCTCACCTTCCCACGGCAGTATCTCTGGAAACACCATATATTTT.

The chain links TRBV5-1 to TRBJ1-2; no clear D. There are 14 residues in the CDR3. Germline CDR1 reads SGHRS; CDR2 reads YFSETQ. V shed 5 bases and J shed 4 bases, with 15 bases lying between them. The CDR3 DNA sequence: TGCGCCAGCAGGGACTCCCCGTCAATCTATGGCTACACCTTC. Translating gives CASRDSPSIYGYTF.

This clonotype was counted at least ten times. This chain connects TRBV10-3 to TRBJ2-5; D possibly corresponds to TRBD1 (6 bases). V lost 0 bases and J lost 2, with 7 bases in between. CDR1 and CDR2 from the germline V gene are ENHRY and SYGVKD. The CDR3 consists of 14 residues. CDR3 coding DNA: TGTGCCATCAGTGAGTCGGACAGTCAAGAGACCCAGTACTTC. Its protein product is CAISESDSQETQYF.

The chain combines TRBV24-1 with TRBJ2-2, with TRBD2 matching 7 bases. V gave up 9 bases and J gave up 4 bases; unmatched junction bases: 7. CDR3 length: 14 residues. CDR1 and CDR2 (germline): KGHDR, SFDVKD. CDR3 protein: CATGRGEGTGELFF. The CDR3 coding sequence is TGTGCCACCGGACGGGGGGAGGGCACCGGGGAGCTGTTTTTT.

This clonotype has ten or more counts. The chain uses TRBV6-5 and TRBJ2-7, with TRBD1 identical over 9 bases. This CDR3 is built from 14 residues. Germline CDR1 reads MNHEY; CDR2 reads SVGAGI. V was pared by 2 bases and J by 4 bases, with 3 bases of the junction left unmatched. This chain's CDR3 is CASSYRDREYEQYF. CDR3 sequence (DNA): TGTGCCAGCAGTTACCGGGACAGGGAATACGAGCAGTACTTC.

The genes are TRBV7-2 and TRBJ2-7; D not resolved. Germline CDR1 SGHTA, CDR2 FQGNSA. V was pared by 3 bases and J by 5 bases, with 17 bases between. The CDR3 covers 15 residues. CDR3 nucleotide sequence: TGTGCCAGCAGCTTTGGCCGGCAACCCTGGGACGAGCAGTACTTC. It codes for CASSFGRQPWDEQYF.

This clonotype was counted at least ten times. The rearrangement joins TRBV2 to TRBJ1-6, with D unresolved. Trimming took off 1 base at V and 9 bases at J, with 13 bases between the two ends. The CDR3 is 15 residues long. Germline V gene sequence: CDR1 SNHLY, CDR2 FYNNEI. The chain's CDR3 is CASSEGRAGVSPLHF. DNA for the CDR3: TGTGCCAGCAGTGAAGGTCGGGCAGGAGTTTCACCCCTCCACTTT. Complete variable domain (other parts from reference TRBV2 and TRBJ1-6): EPEVTQTPSHQVTQMGQEVILRCVPISNHLYFYWYRQILGQKVEFLVSFYNNEISEKSEIFDDQFSVERPDGSNFTLKIRSTKLEDSAMYFCASSEGRAGVSPLHFGNGTRLTVT.

This clonotype was picked up many times. The CDR3: CASSSPADPHEQFF. CDR3 bases: TGTGCCAGCAGTTCCCCGGCCGACCCCCATGAGCAGTTCTTC. The rearrangement links TRBV2 to TRBJ2-1; no clear D. Germline lookup yields CDR1 SNHLY and CDR2 FYNNEI. The CDR3 sequence is 14 residues long. V was pared by 5 bases and J by 8 bases, with 16 bases between.

CDR3 sequence reads: CASSSPGDNEKLFF. The CDR3 DNA sequence: TGTGCCAGTAGTAGTCCTGGGGATAATGAAAAACTGTTTTTT. The chain couples TRBV19 to TRBJ1-4; D is unresolved. Germline CDR1 LNHDA, CDR2 SQIVND (reference sequence). The germline V and J ends were trimmed by 4 bases and 4 bases, with 10 bases remaining between them. The CDR3 is 14 amino acids.

The chain has TRBV25-1 and TRBJ1-3; perhaps TRBD1 as D (5 bases). This CDR3 contains 15 residues. Trimming took 10 bases from V and 8 from J, leaving 24 bases between them. CDR1 and CDR2 (germline): MGHDK, SYGVNS. The CDR3 is CATSQFRADEYTIYF. For the CDR3, the DNA is TGTGCCACCTCTCAATTCAGGGCGGACGAATACACCATATATTTT.

This clonotype occurred many times. J is TRBJ1-4 and V is TRBV2; a possible D gene is TRBD1 (5 bases). Trimming removed 1 base at V and 4 bases at J, with 10 bases between. The length of the CDR3 is 15 residues. Looked up from germline, CDR1 is SNHLY and CDR2 is FYNNEI. The CDR3 bases are TGTGCCAGCAGTGAAGAAGACAGCGGTAATGAAAAACTGTTTTTT. As protein: CASSEEDSGNEKLFF.

This clonotype was recorded a few times. V and J are TRBV12-3 or TRBV12-4 and TRBJ2-5; TRBD2 agrees at 10 bases. This CDR3 contains 13 residues. The V gene end was trimmed by 10 bases and the J gene end by 5 bases; junction bases not matched to a gene: 7. The CDR3 is CATSAGGRETQYF. DNA for the CDR3: TGTGCCACCTCAGCGGGGGGGCGGGAGACCCAGTACTTC.

V usage is TRBV24-1 and J usage is TRBJ2-3; TRBD1 matches 7 bases. This CDR3 comprises 15 residues. The germline V gene encodes CDR1 KGHDR and CDR2 SFDVKD. J lost 4 bases, V lost 3 bases, and 6 bases had no gene match. The CDR3: CATSDQDRVADTQYF. The CDR3 DNA is TGTGCCACCAGTGATCAAGACAGGGTAGCAGATACGCAGTATTTT.

The CDR3 loop is CASRSTGTGVLEQYF. Here the CDR3 DNA reads TGTGCCAGTAGGTCGACCGGGACAGGGGTTCTCGAGCAGTACTTC. V gene TRBV19 combines with J gene TRBJ2-7, with 10 bases matching TRBD1. From germline, CDR1 is LNHDA and CDR2 SQIVND (reference sequence). V gave up 6 bases and J gave up 6 bases; unmatched junction bases: 11. The CDR3 consists of 15 residues.

V and J are TRBV24-1 and TRBJ1-3, with D uncertain. Trimming took off 3 bases at V and 0 bases at J, with 5 bases between the two ends. This CDR3 comprises 14 residues. The germline CDR1 and CDR2 sequences are KGHDR and SFDVKD. The CDR3 loop reads CATSDGSSGNTIYF. The CDR3 coding sequence is TGTGCCACCAGTGATGGTAGCTCTGGAAACACCATATATTTT.

The rearrangement uses TRBV6-5 and TRBJ2-7, with 12 positions matching TRBD1. CDR1 is MNHEY and CDR2 is SVGAGI in the germline V gene. CDR3 length equals 15 residues. V shed 2 bases, J shed 7 bases, and the junction held 6 bases outside the gene matches. CDR3 coding DNA: TGTGCCAGCAGTTACCCGGGACAGGGGGCGCAGGAGCAGTACTTC. Translating it yields CASSYPGQGAQEQYF.

This clonotype was seen ten or more times. The rearrangement joins TRBV7-9 to TRBJ2-7; D is unclear. The germline gives CDR1 SEHNR, CDR2 FQNEAQ (reference sequence). CDR3 length: 13 residues. The germline V and J ends were trimmed by 3 bases and 3 bases, with 9 bases remaining between them. The CDR3: CASSFQTHYEQYF. The CDR3 nucleotides read TGTGCCAGCAGCTTTCAAACGCACTACGAGCAGTACTTC.

The chain employs TRBV6-5 and TRBJ2-3; 9 bases fit TRBD2. Unmatched junction bases numbered 4, after V lost 2 bases and J lost 1 base. CDR3 length equals 16 residues. Germline values: CDR1 MNHEY, CDR2 SVGAGI. In DNA form, the CDR3 reads TGTGCCAGCAGTTACGGGATAGCGGGGGGCACAGATACGCAGTATTTT. This sequence encodes CASSYGIAGGTDTQYF.

The chain couples TRBV15 to TRBJ1-1; D is ambiguous. This CDR3 region has 13 residues. From germline, CDR1 is LNHNV and CDR2 YYDKDF (reference sequence). V was cut by 1 base and J by 4 bases, with 7 bases left in between. The CDR3 sequence is CATSRVAGTEAFF. The CDR3 DNA reads TGTGCCACCAGCAGAGTGGCGGGCACTGAAGCTTTCTTT.

The CDR3 loop reads CSADRQGAQGDTQYF. CDR3 coding DNA: TGCAGCGCCGATCGACAGGGGGCGCAAGGAGATACGCAGTATTTT. This chain links TRBV29-1 with TRBJ2-3; 10 bases agree with TRBD1. This CDR3 comprises 15 residues. The junction had 12 bases not matched to a gene; V was cut back by 7 bases and J by 5 bases. Per the germline V gene, CDR1 is SQVTM and CDR2 is ANQGSEA.

To note about this clonotype: Here the CDR3 omits its conserved ending phenylalanine or tryptophan, so a read error is the likely source. CDR3 in DNA: TGTGCCAGTACCTCGGATGAAAAACTGTTTTCT. This gives the protein CASTSDEKLFS. The V gene is TRBV28, the J gene TRBJ1-4; the D is unclear. V lost 9 bases, J lost 6 bases, and 8 bases lay in between. Germline CDR1 and CDR2: MDHEN and SYDVKM. The CDR3 totals 11 residues.

V and J are TRBV18 and TRBJ2-7; D is unresolved. Deletions cut 3 bases from V and 5 bases from J, with 20 bases between. The CDR3 is made up of 16 amino acids. CDR1 and CDR2 from the germline V gene are KGHSH and LQKENI. Here the CDR3 DNA reads TGTGCCAGCTCACCCCAAAGGGCTACTATAGCCCACGAGCAGTACTTC. Translated: CASSPQRATIAHEQYF.

The rearrangement joins TRBV5-1 to TRBJ2-5; TRBD1 aligns across 12 bases. V shed 7 bases, J shed 4 bases, and the junction held 5 bases outside the gene matches. The germline V gene has CDR1 SGHRS and CDR2 YFSETQ. The CDR3 covers 14 residues. CDR3 residues: CASGRDRGPETQYF. As DNA, the CDR3 is TGCGCCAGCGGCCGGGACAGGGGGCCAGAGACCCAGTACTTC.

This chain uses TRBV4-1 with TRBJ2-3, with 12 bases lining up with TRBD2. Germline CDR1 MGHRA, CDR2 YSYEKL. The CDR3 covers 19 residues. J gave up 6 bases and V 1 base, and 14 bases lay outside the gene matches. CDR3 sequence: CASSQAQSSGGAIRDTQYF. The CDR3 DNA follows: TGCGCCAGCAGCCAAGCTCAGTCTAGCGGGGGGGCTATTAGGGATACGCAGTATTTT.

By share, this clonotype counts as medium-sized (0.01 to 0.1%). The chain is built from TRBV7-2 and TRBJ2-3; D gene uncertain. The germline V and J ends were trimmed by 4 bases and 3 bases, with 14 bases remaining between them. CDR1 and CDR2 (germline): SGHTA, FQGNSA. The CDR3 has 15 amino acids. As DNA, the CDR3 is TGTGCCAGCAGCTCCCACTATTCAGGAACAGATACGCAGTATTTT. The encoded protein is CASSSHYSGTDTQYF. Full variable domain (outside the CDR3, taken from reference TRBV7-2 and TRBJ2-3): GAGVSQSPSNKVTEKGKDVELRCDPISGHTALYWYRQSLGQGLEFLIYFQGNSAPDKSGLPSDRFSAERTGGSVSTLTIQRTQQEDSAVYLCASSSHYSGTDTQYFGPGTRLTVL.

This clonotype was seen many times. The chain links TRBV10-3 to TRBJ1-1, with 7 nucleotides matching TRBD1. J lost 0 bases, V lost 6 bases, and 7 bases had no gene match. CDR1 is ENHRY, CDR2 SYGVKD, per germline. The CDR3 has 15 amino acids. The CDR3 region is CAIRTAGGLNTEAFF. The CDR3 DNA follows: TGTGCCATCAGGACTGCAGGGGGATTGAACACTGAAGCTTTCTTT.